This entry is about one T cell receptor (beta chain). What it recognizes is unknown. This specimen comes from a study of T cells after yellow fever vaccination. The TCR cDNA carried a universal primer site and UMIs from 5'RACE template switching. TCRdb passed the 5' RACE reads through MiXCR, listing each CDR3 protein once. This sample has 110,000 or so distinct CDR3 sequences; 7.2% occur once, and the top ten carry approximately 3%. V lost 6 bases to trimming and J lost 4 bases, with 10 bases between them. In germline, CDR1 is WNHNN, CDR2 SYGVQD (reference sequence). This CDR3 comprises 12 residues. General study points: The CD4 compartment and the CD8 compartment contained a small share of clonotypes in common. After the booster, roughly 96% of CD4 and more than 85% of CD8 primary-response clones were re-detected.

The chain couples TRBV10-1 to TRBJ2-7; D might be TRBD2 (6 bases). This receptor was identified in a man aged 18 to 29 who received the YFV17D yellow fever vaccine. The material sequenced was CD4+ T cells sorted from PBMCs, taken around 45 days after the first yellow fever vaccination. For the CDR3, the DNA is TGCGCCAGCAGGACCGGGGGATACGAGCAGTACTTC. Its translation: CASRTGGYEQYF.